The next 27 T cell receptor beta chains were all read from a single sample in a study of Graves' ophthalmopathy and Graves' hyperthyroidism. RNA served as the template for amplifying TCR beta CDR3 regions. HTBI primers were used in a first-round RT-PCR, which preceded a second-round multiplex PCR. Each CDR3 protein is one row after TCRdb ran MiXCR on the multiplex PCR reads. The table has approximately 700,000 distinct CDR3 sequences, 40% seen once. The sequenced sample consisted of peripheral blood. All receptors come from an adult man with Graves' ophthalmopathy.

The CDR3 nucleotides are TGTGCCAGCAGCTTGCTCGGGTTCGGTAACTACGAGCAGTACTTC. This gives the protein CASSLLGFGNYEQYF. The chain combines TRBV5-4 with TRBJ2-7, with D hard to call. CDR3 length: 15 amino acids. V was cut by 1 base and J by 3 bases, with 14 bases left in between. The germline V gene has CDR1 SGHNT and CDR2 YYREEE (reference sequence). Using reference TRBV5-4 and TRBJ2-7 for the parts outside the CDR3, the full variable domain is ETGVTQSPTHLIKTRGQQVTLRCSSQSGHNTVSWYQQALGQGPQFIFQYYREEENGRGNFPPRFSGLQFPNYSSELNVNALELDDSALYLCASSLLGFGNYEQYFGPGTRLTVT.

The genes are TRBV7-9 and TRBJ2-7, with a possible D match to TRBD1 (7 bases). V was shortened by 5 bases and J by 6 bases, with 14 bases between the two germline ends. The CDR3 loop spans 13 amino acids. Germline V gives CDR1 SEHNR, CDR2 FQNEAQ (reference sequence). Here the CDR3 reads CASSLRRDSEQYF. For the CDR3, the DNA is TGTGCCAGCAGCCTACGGAGGGACAGCGAGCAGTACTTC.

V is TRBV2 and J is TRBJ2-5; 7 bases are shared with TRBD1. The CDR3 contains 14 residues. The germline V gene has CDR1 SNHLY and CDR2 FYNNEI. Germline trimming cut 6 bases from V and 4 bases from J; bases unmatched to any gene: 8. CDR3: CASSQTDRAETQYF. In DNA form, the CDR3 reads TGTGCCAGCAGCCAAACTGACAGGGCAGAGACCCAGTACTTC.

The V gene is TRBV2, the J gene TRBJ2-5; D remains ambiguous. The CDR3 covers 13 residues. Between the trimmed V and J ends, which lost 5 bases and 2 bases, there was a span of 9 bases. Looked up from germline, CDR1 is SNHLY and CDR2 is FYNNEI. The chain's CDR3 is CASSFTEQETQYF. In DNA form, the CDR3 reads TGTGCCAGCAGTTTTACAGAACAAGAGACCCAGTACTTC. Based on the CDR3 plus reference TRBV2 and TRBJ2-5, the full variable domain is EPEVTQTPSHQVTQMGQEVILRCVPISNHLYFYWYRQILGQKVEFLVSFYNNEISEKSEIFDDQFSVERPDGSNFTLKIRSTKLEDSAMYFCASSFTEQETQYFGPGTRLLVL.

V gene TRBV25-1 combines with J gene TRBJ2-5; 8 nucleotides align to TRBD1. J lost 4 bases, V lost 6 bases, and 7 bases had no gene match. Looked up from germline, CDR1 is MGHDK and CDR2 is SYGVNS. This CDR3 region has 14 residues. The CDR3 protein is CASRQGQAVETQYF. CDR3 sequence (DNA): TGTGCCAGCAGGCAGGGACAGGCTGTAGAGACCCAGTACTTC.

This clonotype was found a few times. One junction end disagrees with the germline gene, perhaps due to a read error. V is TRBV10-3 and J is TRBJ1-1, with a weak D call TRBD1 (6 bases). CDR1 and CDR2 from the germline V gene are ENHRY and SYGVKD. CDR3 length equals 15 residues. DNA for the CDR3: TGTGCCAGCAGTAGCGGCAGGGGAGGTAATACTGAAGCTTTCTTT. It is translated as CASSSGRGGNTEAFF.

This clonotype was detected ten times or more. The chain uses TRBV15 and TRBJ1-4; 10 bases are shared with TRBD1. The CDR3 extends over 15 amino acids. V dropped 5 bases and J dropped 0; count of bases not matched to a gene: 0. Germline V gene sequence: CDR1 LNHNV, CDR2 YYDKDF (reference sequence). CDR3 loop: CATSGQGATNEKLFF. The CDR3 region has the DNA TGTGCCACCAGCGGACAGGGGGCAACTAATGAAAAACTGTTTTTT.

This clonotype has only a few counts. V gene TRBV19 combines with J gene TRBJ2-6, with a possible D match to TRBD2 (6 bases). CDR1 LNHDA and CDR2 SQIVND come from the germline V gene (reference sequence). This CDR3 has 16 amino acids. Trimming took off 6 bases at V and 3 bases at J, with 15 bases between the two ends. The CDR3 is CASRRESGSGANVLTF. Written as DNA, the CDR3 is TGTGCCAGTAGAAGAGAGTCCGGGAGTGGGGCCAACGTCCTGACTTTC.

This clonotype showed up many times. The chain couples TRBV14 to TRBJ1-1; D is undetermined. V dropped 2 bases and J dropped 0 bases, with 4 bases sitting between them. The CDR3 has 13 residues. Germline CDR1 is SGHDN and CDR2 is FVKESK. CDR3: CASSQILNTEAFF. CDR3 DNA: TGTGCCAGCAGCCAAATATTGAACACTGAAGCTTTCTTT.

This CDR3 is CASRISGGRVTQYF. The CDR3 bases are TGTGCCAGCAGGATTAGCGGGGGGCGCGTGACCCAGTACTTC. The chain links TRBV2 to TRBJ2-5; 10 nucleotides match TRBD2. The CDR3 is 14 residues long. The germline CDR1 and CDR2 sequences are SNHLY and FYNNEI. V shed 6 bases and J 7 bases; nucleotides not matched to a gene: 8.

This clonotype was counted many times. This chain connects TRBV20-1 to TRBJ1-2; D remains unclear. The germline V and J ends were trimmed by 5 bases and 0 bases, with 4 bases remaining between them. The CDR3 has 11 amino acids. Germline-derived CDR1 and CDR2 are DFQATT and SNEGSKA (reference sequence). CDR3 nucleotides: TGCAGTGCTCGGACTAACTATGGCTACACCTTC. Residues: CSARTNYGYTF.

V is TRBV7-9 and J is TRBJ2-2; D not resolved. V lost 2 bases and J lost 0, with 7 bases in between. The CDR3 sequence is 15 residues long. The germline V gene has CDR1 SEHNR and CDR2 FQNEAQ (reference sequence). Here the CDR3 DNA reads TGTGCCAGCAGCTTATTTACAGCGAACACCGGGGAGCTGTTTTTT. It yields the protein CASSLFTANTGELFF. The full variable domain, rest sourced from reference TRBV7-9 and TRBJ2-2, is DTGVSQNPRHKITKRGQNVTFRCDPISEHNRLYWYRQTLGQGPEFLTYFQNEAQLEKSRLLSDRFSAERPKGSFSTLEIQRTEQGDSAMYLCASSLFTANTGELFFGEGSRLTVL.

The gene calls are TRBV25-1 and TRBJ2-3; 7 bases match TRBD2. CDR3 length: 15 residues. The ends lost 6 bases at V and 2 bases at J; junction bases unmatched: 8. Germline V gene lookup returns CDR1 MGHDK and CDR2 SYGVNS. CDR3 region: CASSLEAGHTDTQYF. CDR3 nucleotide sequence: TGTGCCAGCAGCTTGGAAGCGGGGCACACAGATACGCAGTATTTT.

This clonotype was observed once. CDR3 in amino acids: CSARDVVGKVEKGDSSPLHF. The CDR3 DNA reads TGCAGTGCTAGAGATGTAGTGGGCAAGGTTGAGAAAGGGGATAGTTCACCCCTCCACTTT. This chain uses TRBV20-1 with TRBJ1-6, with D possibly TRBD1 on 5 matching bases. Per the germline V gene, CDR1 is DFQATT and CDR2 is SNEGSKA (reference sequence). Trimming shortened V by 0 bases and J by 9 bases, and 30 bases separated the two germline ends. This CDR3 region has 20 residues.

This chain uses TRBV4-3 with TRBJ1-2, with a weak D call TRBD1 (5 bases). The CDR3 runs 15 residues. Trimming stripped 1 base from V and 4 bases from J, with 13 bases between. Germline V gives CDR1 LGHNA, CDR2 YSLEER. In nucleotides, the CDR3 is TGCGCCAGCAGCCAAGTCATAGGGGAAGCCTATGGCTACACCTTC. Its translation is CASSQVIGEAYGYTF.

This clonotype showed up many times. This chain connects TRBV7-9 to TRBJ1-2, with TRBD1 identical over 7 bases. The germline V gene has CDR1 SEHNR and CDR2 FQNEAQ (reference sequence). After removal of 6 bases from V and 5 bases from J, the junction contained 6 bases not matched to a gene. The CDR3 is 13 amino acids. In nucleotides, the CDR3 is TGTGCCAGCAGTTCTGCAGGGGGGTATGGCTACACCTTC. This translates into CASSSAGGYGYTF.

This chain uses TRBV15 with TRBJ2-2; D is unclear. CDR1 and CDR2 from the germline V gene are LNHNV and YYDKDF (reference sequence). The V end was cut by 5 bases, the J end by 4 bases, with 8 bases between. The CDR3 totals 13 residues. The CDR3: CATSPNPTGELFF. CDR3 in DNA: TGTGCCACCAGCCCCAATCCCACCGGGGAGCTGTTTTTT.

This chain joins TRBV7-3 and TRBJ1-2; 12 bases are shared with TRBD1. V was pared by 7 bases and J by 8 bases, with 11 bases of the junction left unmatched. CDR3 length equals 15 residues. Germline assignment: CDR1 SGHTA and CDR2 FQGTGA. The CDR3 loop is CASTSRDRGLGGYTF. The CDR3 bases are TGTGCCAGCACCTCCCGGGACAGGGGGCTGGGCGGCTACACCTTC.

Concerning this clonotype itself: No conserved phenylalanine or tryptophan ends this CDR3, so it is likely a read error. V and J are TRBV5-1 and TRBJ2-5; 8 positions match TRBD1. Germline values: CDR1 SGHRS, CDR2 YFSETQ. J gave up 5 bases and V 4 bases, and 10 bases lay outside the gene matches. The CDR3 runs 15 residues. The DNA for the CDR3 is TGCGCCAGCAGCACAAGACAGGGGAATGAGGAGACCCAGTACGTC. It encodes CASSTRQGNEETQYV.

J is TRBJ1-1 and V is TRBV28, with 9 nucleotides matching TRBD1. The CDR3 has 14 amino acids. Germline V CDR1 and CDR2: MDHEN, SYDVKM. Trimming removed 7 bases from V and 6 bases from J; junction bases left unmatched: 9. The CDR3 DNA is TGTGCCAGCACCCTAGACAGGGGGGACGCTGAAGCTTTCTTT. It specifies CASTLDRGDAEAFF.

The rearrangement joins TRBV20-1 to TRBJ1-1, with D possibly TRBD1 on 5 matching bases. This CDR3 has 14 residues. Germline CDR1 and CDR2: DFQATT and SNEGSKA (reference sequence). Trimming took 0 bases from V and 1 from J, leaving 9 bases between them. CDR3 nucleotide sequence: TGCAGTGCTAGAGAGGGACTGAGGAACACTGAAGCTTTCTTT. This gives the protein CSAREGLRNTEAFF.

Regarding this clonotype: A read error may produce the germline difference seen at one junction end. The genes are TRBV7-8 and TRBJ2-3; D gene unclear. In germline, CDR1 is SGHVS, CDR2 FQNEAQ. CDR3 length: 15 amino acids. CDR3 in amino acids: CASSVAGFPTDTQYF. In DNA form, the CDR3 reads TGTGCCAGCAGCGTAGCCGGTTTCCCCACAGATACGCAGTATTTT.

This rearrangement joins TRBV6-2 or TRBV6-3 to TRBJ2-7; D perhaps matches TRBD1 (5 bases). This CDR3 has 13 amino acids. Germline CDR1 MNHEY, CDR2 SVGEGT. V was pared by 5 bases and J by 3 bases, with 11 bases between. The CDR3: CASSQGVNYEQYF. DNA of the CDR3: TGTGCCAGCAGTCAAGGGGTAAACTACGAGCAGTACTTC.

The chain uses TRBV25-1 and TRBJ1-3, with D tentatively TRBD1 (5 bases). CDR3 length: 17 amino acids. Germline V gives CDR1 MGHDK, CDR2 SYGVNS. V was shortened by 5 bases and J by 0 bases, with 17 bases between the two germline ends. DNA for the CDR3: TGTGCCAGCAGTTACTCTGGGGGGGGGGACTCTGGAAACACCATATATTTT. This gives the protein CASSYSGGGDSGNTIYF.

In regard to this clonotype: This may be a read error, as it is one base from a much larger clone. The chain couples TRBV10-3 to TRBJ1-1; perhaps TRBD1 as D (5 bases). The V and J ends lost 5 bases and 2 bases respectively, with 12 bases between them. Germline CDR1 ENHRY, CDR2 SYGVKD. The CDR3 is 14 residues long. CDR3: CAISLSGSNTEAFF. The DNA for the CDR3 is TGTGCCATCAGTTTATCAGGGAGTAACACTGAAGCTTTCTTT.

The sample holds many counts of this clonotype. The rearrangement uses TRBV29-1 and TRBJ1-6; 8 nucleotides align to TRBD1. Germline CDR1 SQVTM, CDR2 ANQGSEA. V trimming: 7 bases; J trimming: 5 bases; junction bases outside the gene matches: 4. The length of the CDR3 is 13 residues. The CDR3 DNA sequence: TGCAGCGGGGTGGGACAGGATAATTCACCCCTCCACTTT. Translated, it gives CSGVGQDNSPLHF. Full variable domain (remainder filled in from reference TRBV29-1 and TRBJ1-6): SAVISQKPSRDICQRGTSLTIQCQVDSQVTMMFWYRQQPGQSLTLIATANQGSEATYESGFVIDKFPISRPNLTFSTLTVSNMSPEDSSIYLCSGVGQDNSPLHFGNGTRLTVT.

To note about this clonotype: The DNA is left out, because the CDR3 cannot be placed on it with certainty; the CDR3 is given as TCRdb lists it. V gene TRBV11-1 combines with J gene TRBJ2-5. The CDR3 length equals 22 residues, ends included. The germline CDR1 and CDR2 sequences are SGHAT and FQDESV (reference sequence). The CDR3: CASSLDASYICSALGNQETQYF.